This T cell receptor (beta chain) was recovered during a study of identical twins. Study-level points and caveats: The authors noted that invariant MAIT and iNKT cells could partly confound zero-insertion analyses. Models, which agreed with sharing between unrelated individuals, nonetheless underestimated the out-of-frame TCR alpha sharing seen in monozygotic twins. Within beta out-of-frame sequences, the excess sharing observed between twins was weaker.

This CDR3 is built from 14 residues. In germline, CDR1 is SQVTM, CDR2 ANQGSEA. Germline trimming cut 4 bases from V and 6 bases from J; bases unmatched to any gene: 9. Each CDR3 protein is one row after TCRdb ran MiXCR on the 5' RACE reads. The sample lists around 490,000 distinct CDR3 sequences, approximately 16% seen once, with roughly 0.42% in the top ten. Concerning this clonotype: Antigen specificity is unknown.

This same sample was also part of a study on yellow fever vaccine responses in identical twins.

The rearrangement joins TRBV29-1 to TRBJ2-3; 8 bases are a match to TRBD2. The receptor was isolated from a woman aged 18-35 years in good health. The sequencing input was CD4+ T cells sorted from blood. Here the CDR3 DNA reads TGCAGCGTTGTTAGGCGGGGGGAGGTTGATACGCAGTATTTT. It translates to CSVVRRGEVDTQYF.